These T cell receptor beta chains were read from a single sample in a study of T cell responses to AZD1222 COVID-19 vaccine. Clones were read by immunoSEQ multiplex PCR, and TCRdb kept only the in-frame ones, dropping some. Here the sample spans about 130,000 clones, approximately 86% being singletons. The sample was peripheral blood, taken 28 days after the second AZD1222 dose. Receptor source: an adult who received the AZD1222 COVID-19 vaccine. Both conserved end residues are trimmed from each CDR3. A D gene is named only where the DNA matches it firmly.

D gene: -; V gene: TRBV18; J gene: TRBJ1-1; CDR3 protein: ASSPPAPRTEAF
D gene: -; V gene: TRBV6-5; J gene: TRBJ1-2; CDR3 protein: ASSYSTVIEYGYT
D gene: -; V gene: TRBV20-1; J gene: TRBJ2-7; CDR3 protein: SASTGYEQY
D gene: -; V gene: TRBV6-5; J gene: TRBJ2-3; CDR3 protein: ASRKAGTDTQY
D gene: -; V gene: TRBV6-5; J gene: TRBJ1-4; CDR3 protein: ASRPQGGLEKLF
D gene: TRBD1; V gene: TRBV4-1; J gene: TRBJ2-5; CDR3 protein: ASSQGTGAPEETQY
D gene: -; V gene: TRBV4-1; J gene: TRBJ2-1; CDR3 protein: ASSRDGLGEQF
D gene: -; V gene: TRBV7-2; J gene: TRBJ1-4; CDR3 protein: ASSQQGTGTNEKLF
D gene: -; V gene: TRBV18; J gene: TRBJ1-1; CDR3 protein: ASSPGTIRDTEAF
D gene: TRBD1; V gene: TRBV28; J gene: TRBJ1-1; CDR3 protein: ASSGQQGLNTEAF
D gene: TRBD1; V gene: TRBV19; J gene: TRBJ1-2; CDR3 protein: ASRDRSFYGYT
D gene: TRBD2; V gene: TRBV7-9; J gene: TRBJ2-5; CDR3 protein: ASSLAAGGQETQY
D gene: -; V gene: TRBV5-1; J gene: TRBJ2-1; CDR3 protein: ASSLRMGDEQF
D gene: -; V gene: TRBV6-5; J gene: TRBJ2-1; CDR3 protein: ARYIGSSYNEQF
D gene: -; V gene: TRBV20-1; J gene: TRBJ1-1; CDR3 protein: SARAEREAF
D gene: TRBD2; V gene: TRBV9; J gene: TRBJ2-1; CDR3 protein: ASSVVGGPGEQF
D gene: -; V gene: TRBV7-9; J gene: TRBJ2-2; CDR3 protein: ASSLGPSGNTGELF
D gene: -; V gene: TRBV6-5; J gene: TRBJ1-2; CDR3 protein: ASSNGGDYGYT
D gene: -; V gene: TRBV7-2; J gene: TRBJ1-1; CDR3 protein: ASSLRITEAF
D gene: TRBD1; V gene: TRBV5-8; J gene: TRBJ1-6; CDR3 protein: ASSLNRGNSPLH
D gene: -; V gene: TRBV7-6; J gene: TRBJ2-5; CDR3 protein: ASSHWSLGAQETQY
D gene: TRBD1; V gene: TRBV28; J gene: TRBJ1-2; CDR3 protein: ASSKGQGTDGYT
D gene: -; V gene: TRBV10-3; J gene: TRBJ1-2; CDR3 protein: AISESTAGDGYT
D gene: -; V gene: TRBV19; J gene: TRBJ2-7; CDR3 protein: ASSIPGGEQY
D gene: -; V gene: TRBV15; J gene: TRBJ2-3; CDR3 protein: ATSRDSGFDTQY
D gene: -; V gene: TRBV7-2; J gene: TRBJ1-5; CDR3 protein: ASSLVASRNQPQH
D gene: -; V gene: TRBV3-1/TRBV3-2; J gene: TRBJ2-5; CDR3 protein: ASSQAGGEETQY
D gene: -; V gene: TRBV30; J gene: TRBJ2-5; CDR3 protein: AWSVPQETQY
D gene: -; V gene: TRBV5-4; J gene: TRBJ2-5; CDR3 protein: ASSLDRIFTQY
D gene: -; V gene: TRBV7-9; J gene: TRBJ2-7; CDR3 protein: ASSPPGSSLYEQY
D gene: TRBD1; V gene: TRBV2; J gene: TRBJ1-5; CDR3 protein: ASSGAGGAGQPQH